This T cell receptor beta chain was retrieved from a study of blood T cell repertoires in COVID-19. V lost 1 base and J lost 0, with 10 bases in between. This CDR3 is 16 amino acids long. Germline loops: CDR1 MNHEY, CDR2 SVGEGT. Per the original methods: Scientists estimated how many nucleated cells there were by amplifying reference gene primers. Clones were sequenced by immunoSEQ multiplex PCR, and TCRdb holds only the in-frame ones, with some missing. V and J calls and clone size come straight from that table; D and trimming were deduced from the DNA. Among 300,000 to 400,000 clones, around 86% were seen once, and the ten largest hold 4% to 5.5%. Only one count was recorded for this clone.

The sequence was obtained from a woman aged 40 to 50 with acute COVID-19. The chain recombines TRBV6-2 or TRBV6-3 with TRBJ2-1; D is ambiguous. Sequencing was performed on PBMCs or T cells enriched from blood (not recorded which). Here the CDR3 reads CASSYLPVSSYNEQFF. DNA of the CDR3: TGTGCCAGCAGTTACTTGCCCGTGAGCTCCTACAATGAGCAGTTCTTC.